The clone carrying this T cell receptor beta chain has more than one count but fewer than ten. This entry is derived from a study of blood T cell repertoires in COVID-19. Study information: Material from acute and convalescent COVID-19 was sourced from the United States, Italy and Spain.

The authors' processing: Amplifying reference gene primers gave estimates of nucleated cell counts. The table came from immunoSEQ multiplex PCR; TCRdb's copy has only in-frame clones and leaves some out. The D gene and trimming were derived from the DNA, and the V and J assignments and clone size from that table. The repertoire holds fewer than 350,000 clones, with about 83% as singletons. Allocation to cohorts depended on clinical history reported by the participants. The germline V and J ends were trimmed by 4 bases and 8 bases, with 12 bases remaining between them. The CDR3 spans 13 residues. Germline V CDR1 and CDR2: MGHRA, YSYEKL.

The TCR sequence derives from a woman in her thirties or forties who had recovered from COVID-19. The sample taken for sequencing was PBMCs or T cells enriched from blood (not recorded which). The chain is built from TRBV4-1 and TRBJ2-4; tentative D call: TRBD2 (5 bases). CDR3 sequence reads: CASSRTHGDIQYF. Here the CDR3 DNA reads TGCGCCAGCAGCCGGACGCACGGGGACATTCAGTACTTC.